Sequencing of this TCR beta chain was carried out in a study of cytomegalovirus exposure and HLA in healthy donors. A word on this clone: Its cognate antigen is unknown.

General study findings and limits: Roughly 170 TCR beta chains were listed as cytomegalovirus-associated.

The CDR3 runs to 16 residues. Germline V gene lookup returns CDR1 SGHNT and CDR2 YYREEE (reference sequence). The J segment lost 5 bases and the V segment lost 5 bases, leaving 8 bases of the junction unmatched. The primer mix had 60 Vbeta and 13 Jbeta primers. The protocol was immunoSEQ multiplex PCR, while the TCRdb copy is restricted to in-frame clones and leaves out a portion. The sample records about 76,000 clones, just over 70% being singletons. The sequenced sample consisted of PBMCs. The source of this sequence is a man in his 60s in good health and CMV-seropositive. The chain joins TRBV5-4 to TRBJ2-5; TRBD2 matches at 14 bases. The CDR3 DNA is TGTGCCAGCAGTTGGACTAGCGGGGGGTGGAGGGAGACCCAGTACTTC. Translated, it gives CASSWTSGGWRETQYF. Full variable domain (remainder filled in from reference TRBV5-4 and TRBJ2-5): ETGVTQSPTHLIKTRGQQVTLRCSSQSGHNTVSWYQQALGQGPQFIFQYYREEENGRGNFPPRFSGLQFPNYSSELNVNALELDDSALYLCASSWTSGGWRETQYFGPGTRLLVL.